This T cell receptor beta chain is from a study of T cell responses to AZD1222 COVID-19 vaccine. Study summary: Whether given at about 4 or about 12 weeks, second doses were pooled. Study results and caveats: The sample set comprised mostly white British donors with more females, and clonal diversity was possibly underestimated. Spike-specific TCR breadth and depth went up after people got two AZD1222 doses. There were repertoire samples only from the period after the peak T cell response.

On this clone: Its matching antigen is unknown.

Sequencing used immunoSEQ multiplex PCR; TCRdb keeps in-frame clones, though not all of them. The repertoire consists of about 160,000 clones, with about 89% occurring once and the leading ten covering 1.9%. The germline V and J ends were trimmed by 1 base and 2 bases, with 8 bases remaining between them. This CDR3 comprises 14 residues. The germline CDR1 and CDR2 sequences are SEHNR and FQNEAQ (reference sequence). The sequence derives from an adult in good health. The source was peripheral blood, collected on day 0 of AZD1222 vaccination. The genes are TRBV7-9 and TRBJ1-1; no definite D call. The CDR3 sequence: CASSLGTVNTEAFF. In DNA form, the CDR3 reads TGTGCCAGCAGCTTAGGCACGGTCAACACTGAAGCTTTCTTT.